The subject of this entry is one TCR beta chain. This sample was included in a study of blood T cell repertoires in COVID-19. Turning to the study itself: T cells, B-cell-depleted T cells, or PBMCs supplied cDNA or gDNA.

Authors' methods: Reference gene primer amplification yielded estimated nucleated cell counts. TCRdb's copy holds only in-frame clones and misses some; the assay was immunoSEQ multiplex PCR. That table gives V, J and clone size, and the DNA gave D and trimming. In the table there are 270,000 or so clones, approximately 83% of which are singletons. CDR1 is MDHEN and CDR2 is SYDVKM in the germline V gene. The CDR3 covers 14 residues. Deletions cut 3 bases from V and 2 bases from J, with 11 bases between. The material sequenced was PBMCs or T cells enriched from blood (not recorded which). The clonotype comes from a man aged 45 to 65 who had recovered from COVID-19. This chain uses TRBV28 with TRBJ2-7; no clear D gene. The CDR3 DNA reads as TGTGCCAGCAGTTTGGCTCTCCCAACCTACGAGCAGTACTTC. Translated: CASSLALPTYEQYF.